The 27 T cell receptor beta chains presented below share a single source sample, sequenced in a study of control samples from healthy donors and cancer patients. Using immunoSEQ multiplex PCR, the repertoire was profiled, and TCRdb retains in-frame clones only, with some absent. This table holds 95,000 to 150,000 clones, over 75% found once. Input material: blood. The receptors here all came from a man in his 60s in good health.

The rearrangement links TRBV2 to TRBJ2-3, with TRBD2 matching over 12 bases. This CDR3 region has 15 residues. V dropped 7 bases and J dropped 4; count of bases not matched to a gene: 6. Germline CDR1 SNHLY, CDR2 FYNNEI. The CDR3 DNA sequence: TGTGCCAGCAATAGACGACTAGCGGGGGCAGATACGCAGTATTTT. It is translated as CASNRRLAGADTQYF. Together with reference TRBV2 and TRBJ2-3, the CDR3 gives the full variable domain: EPEVTQTPSHQVTQMGQEVILRCVPISNHLYFYWYRQILGQKVEFLVSFYNNEISEKSEIFDDQFSVERPDGSNFTLKIRSTKLEDSAMYFCASNRRLAGADTQYFGPGTRLTVL.

CDR3 amino acids: CSVLPNRGDGAGYTF. CDR3 DNA: TGCAGCGTTCTTCCCAACCGAGGGGACGGTGCCGGCTACACCTTC. The chain carries TRBV29-1 and TRBJ1-2; a weak D match, TRBD1 (5 bases). Germline loops: CDR1 SQVTM, CDR2 ANQGSEA. CDR3 size: 15 residues. Trimming pared 5 bases from V and 8 bases from J, leaving 24 bases between.

CDR3 in DNA: TGTGCCAGTAGTATAAACAGGGTAGACACCGGGGAGCTGTTTTTT. It specifies CASSINRVDTGELFF. The chain combines TRBV19 with TRBJ2-2; possible D gene TRBD1, 6 bases. CDR3 length: 15 amino acids. The V gene lost 2 bases and the J gene lost 3 bases, with 10 bases spanning the gap. Germline values: CDR1 LNHDA, CDR2 SQIVND (reference sequence).

V usage is TRBV6-5 and J usage is TRBJ1-2; TRBD1 agrees at 7 bases. In germline, CDR1 is MNHEY, CDR2 SVGAGI. After removal of 10 bases from V and 1 base from J, the junction contained 12 bases not matched to a gene. CDR3 length equals 15 residues. The CDR3 is CATPGRDSLNYGYTF. The CDR3 coding sequence is TGTGCCACACCCGGTCGGGACAGTCTTAACTATGGCTACACCTTC.

The V gene is TRBV6-1, the J gene TRBJ1-4, with unresolved D. Between the trimmed V and J ends, which lost 1 base and 8 bases, there was a span of 14 bases. Germline CDR1 reads MNHNS; CDR2 reads SASEGT. The CDR3 sequence is 15 residues long. CDR3 in amino acids: CASSEGVFFAEKLFF. Here the CDR3 DNA reads TGTGCCAGCAGTGAAGGGGTGTTTTTTGCGGAAAAACTGTTTTTT.

V is TRBV28 and J is TRBJ2-7, with 10 positions matching TRBD1. The CDR3 is made up of 15 amino acids. The germline V gene encodes CDR1 MDHEN and CDR2 SYDVKM. Unmatched junction bases numbered 12, after V lost 10 bases and J lost 3 bases. Here the CDR3 DNA reads TGTGCCACCGCCCCGCCGGGACAGGGGATCTACGAGCAGTACTTC. Its translation is CATAPPGQGIYEQYF.

The chain joins TRBV4-1 to TRBJ1-6; 8 nucleotides agree with TRBD1. The V segment lost 2 bases and the J segment 5 bases; nucleotides outside the gene matches: 11. This CDR3 comprises 18 residues. CDR1 and CDR2 (germline): MGHRA, YSYEKL. This chain's CDR3 is CASSQHRPGGINNSPLHF. CDR3 bases: TGCGCCAGCAGCCAACATCGTCCAGGGGGCATAAATAATTCACCCCTCCACTTT.

The rearrangement links TRBV4-3 to TRBJ1-2; D is unclear. The V gene's germline CDR1 is LGHNA and CDR2 YSLEER. V was cut by 1 base and J by 5 bases, with 8 bases left in between. The CDR3 has 13 residues. The CDR3 nucleotides read TGCGCCAGCAGCCAAGCGGGTTCTTATGGCTACACCTTC. This codes for CASSQAGSYGYTF.

V usage is TRBV3-1 (or the pseudogene TRBV3-2) and J usage is TRBJ1-2; no clear D gene. Trimming cost V 1 base and J 8 bases, with 14 bases left between them. The CDR3 has 14 residues. Germline CDR1 is LGHDT and CDR2 is YNNKEL (reference sequence). The CDR3 reads CASSQADLPGGYTF. The DNA for the CDR3 is TGTGCCAGCAGCCAAGCGGACCTACCGGGGGGCTACACCTTC.

The rearrangement uses TRBV28 and TRBJ1-5, with D possibly matching TRBD1 (5 bases). With 5 bases removed from V and 2 bases from J, the gap between germline ends came to 10 bases. The germline V gene has CDR1 MDHEN and CDR2 SYDVKM. This CDR3 is built from 14 residues. The CDR3 DNA follows: TGTGCCAGCAGTAGGGGACGGGGCAATCAGCCCCAGCATTTT. As protein: CASSRGRGNQPQHF.

This chain joins TRBV18 and TRBJ2-2, with D perhaps TRBD1 or TRBD2 (5 bases each). The V end lost 8 bases, the J end lost 0 bases, and 19 bases lay between the germline ends. This CDR3 contains 17 residues. Germline CDR1 is KGHSH and CDR2 is LQKENI. Here the CDR3 DNA reads TGTGCCAGCCCGCTGGGTCCGGGACGTTCGAACACCGGGGAGCTGTTTTTT. This gives the protein CASPLGPGRSNTGELFF.

The chain carries TRBV5-1 and TRBJ1-2, with TRBD1 identical over 9 bases. In germline, CDR1 is SGHRS, CDR2 YFSETQ. Losses at the gene ends were 1 base for V and 2 bases for J; bases not matched to a gene: 6. The CDR3 is 16 residues long. As DNA, the CDR3 is TGCGCCAGCAGCTTGAACGGACAGGGGATAAACTATGGCTACACCTTC. Translating gives CASSLNGQGINYGYTF.

V gene TRBV7-2 combines with J gene TRBJ2-3, with 7 bases lining up with TRBD2. With 8 bases clipped from V and 1 base from J, the junction kept 6 bases outside the gene matches. This CDR3 is built from 14 residues. The germline gives CDR1 SGHTA, CDR2 FQGNSA. CDR3 loop: CASRERGRTDTQYF. CDR3 DNA: TGTGCCAGCCGAGAGCGGGGTCGCACAGATACGCAGTATTTT. Complete variable domain (other parts from reference TRBV7-2 and TRBJ2-3): GAGVSQSPSNKVTEKGKDVELRCDPISGHTALYWYRQSLGQGLEFLIYFQGNSAPDKSGLPSDRFSAERTGGSVSTLTIQRTQQEDSAVYLCASRERGRTDTQYFGPGTRLTVL.

CDR3 DNA: TGTGCCAGCAGAATTCAGGGAGCGACCACTGAAGCTTTCTTT. Its translation: CASRIQGATTEAFF. J is TRBJ1-1 and V is TRBV6-5; maybe TRBD1 (5 bases). This CDR3 has 14 residues. Germline V gene data show CDR1 as MNHEY and CDR2 as SVGAGI. Trimming shortened V by 6 bases and J by 4 bases, and 15 bases separated the two germline ends.

The rearrangement links TRBV27 to TRBJ2-7, with D possibly matching TRBD1 (5 bases). Trimming stripped 3 bases from V and 3 bases from J, with 9 bases between. Per germline, CDR1 MNHEY and CDR2 SMNVEV (reference sequence). CDR3 length equals 13 residues. CDR3 coding DNA: TGTGCCAGCAGTTTCGACAGACGCTACGAGCAGTACTTC. As protein: CASSFDRRYEQYF.

The chain carries TRBV7-9 and TRBJ1-5, with no clear D. Germline V gene sequence: CDR1 SEHNR, CDR2 FQNEAQ (reference sequence). CDR3 size: 16 residues. Trimming removed 1 base at V and 0 bases at J, with 10 bases between. CDR3 nucleotides: TGTGCCAGCAGCTTAGGCGAAACAAATAGCAATCAGCCCCAGCATTTT. It codes for CASSLGETNSNQPQHF.

The chain has TRBV29-1 and TRBJ2-2; the D is unclear. Trimming pared 4 bases from V and 4 bases from J, leaving 4 bases between. Germline CDR1 is SQVTM and CDR2 is ANQGSEA. The CDR3 covers 11 residues. The CDR3 DNA is TGCAGCGTTGGGGGCACCGGGGAGCTGTTTTTT. Encoded protein: CSVGGTGELFF.

The count of this clone is one. The CDR3 is CASSFGQGGGGGYTF. DNA for the CDR3: TGTGCCAGCAGTTTCGGACAGGGAGGTGGGGGTGGCTACACCTTC. V gene TRBV28 combines with J gene TRBJ1-2; 8 bases are a match to TRBD1. From germline, CDR1 is MDHEN and CDR2 SYDVKM. The CDR3 contains 15 residues. With V trimmed by 3 bases and J by 7 bases, 10 bases remained unmatched.

V and J are TRBV7-8 and TRBJ2-7, with D hard to call. Germline V gene sequence: CDR1 SGHVS, CDR2 FQNEAQ. The ends were cut back, 5 bases at V and 3 bases at J, with 8 bases in the middle. The CDR3 spans 12 residues. The CDR3, as DNA: TGTGCCAGCAGCCCTGCGGTCTACGAGCAGTACTTC. Encoded protein: CASSPAVYEQYF. Filled out from reference TRBV7-8 and TRBJ2-7, the complete variable domain reads GAGVSQSPRYKVAKRGQDVALRCDPISGHVSLFWYQQALGQGPEFLTYFQNEAQLDKSGLPSDRFFAERPEGSVSTLKIQRTQQEDSAVYLCASSPAVYEQYFGPGTRLTVT.

This clone was detected once. This chain connects TRBV11-2 to TRBJ2-3; either TRBD1 or TRBD2 may supply D (6 bases each). Per the germline V gene, CDR1 is SGHAT and CDR2 is FQNNGV. The V and J ends lost 3 bases and 2 bases respectively, with 12 bases between them. This CDR3 spans 15 amino acids. This CDR3 is CASSFSGGLTDTQYF. The CDR3 bases are TGTGCCAGCAGCTTCTCCGGGGGCCTCACAGATACGCAGTATTTT.

The rearrangement joins TRBV5-6 to TRBJ2-7, with TRBD2 identical over 8 bases. The CDR3 has 14 amino acids. The ends lost 4 bases at V and 7 bases at J; junction bases unmatched: 10. Germline V gene data show CDR1 as SGHDT and CDR2 as YYEEEE. The CDR3 protein is CASSLATSGGEQYF. The CDR3 DNA reads as TGTGCCAGCAGCCTAGCCACTAGCGGCGGGGAGCAGTACTTC. Supplemented by reference TRBV5-6 and TRBJ2-7, the full variable domain reads DAGVTQSPTHLIKTRGQQVTLRCSPKSGHDTVSWYQQALGQGPQFIFQYYEEEERQRGNFPDRFSGHQFPNYSSELNVNALLLGDSALYLCASSLATSGGEQYFGPGTRLTVT.

The rearrangement joins TRBV28 to TRBJ1-4; 8 bases are shared with TRBD1. V dropped 6 bases and J dropped 7; count of bases not matched to a gene: 7. The CDR3 consists of 14 residues. Germline V gene data show CDR1 as MDHEN and CDR2 as SYDVKM. The DNA of the CDR3 is TGTGCCAGCAGGTGGACAGGGAATGGTGAAAAACTGTTTTTT. Translated: CASRWTGNGEKLFF. Full variable domain (remainder filled in from reference TRBV28 and TRBJ1-4): DVKVTQSSRYLVKRTGEKVFLECVQDMDHENMFWYRQDPGLGLRLIYFSYDVKMKEKGDIPEGYSVSREKKERFSLILESASTNQTSMYLCASRWTGNGEKLFFGSGTQLSVL.

The V gene is TRBV7-2, the J gene TRBJ1-2, with D hard to call. Trimming took 5 bases from V and 2 from J, leaving 9 bases between them. Looked up from germline, CDR1 is SGHTA and CDR2 is FQGNSA. This CDR3 is 13 amino acids long. Here the CDR3 DNA reads TGTGCCAGCAGCCTCTCAGAAAACTATGGCTACACCTTC. Translation: CASSLSENYGYTF.

The chain joins TRBV2 to TRBJ2-3; 9 nucleotides line up with TRBD2. This CDR3 has 13 amino acids. Per the germline V gene, CDR1 is SNHLY and CDR2 is FYNNEI. J lost 6 bases, V lost 8 bases, and 6 bases had no gene match. CDR3 in amino acids: CASSGLASDTQYF. The CDR3 coding sequence is TGTGCCAGCTCCGGACTAGCGTCCGATACGCAGTATTTT.

A word on this clone: This sample also contains other DNA sequences that code for the same CDR3. The CDR3 nucleotides read TGCGCCAGCAGTCTGACAGGGTCGAACACTGAAGCTTTCTTT. Residues: CASSLTGSNTEAFF. The J gene is TRBJ1-1, the V gene TRBV5-1; 7 bases are a match to TRBD1. Per germline, CDR1 SGHRS and CDR2 YFSETQ. The CDR3 runs to 14 residues. V shed 5 bases and J 1 base; nucleotides not matched to a gene: 5.

The chain couples TRBV6-6 to TRBJ1-5; 7 bases agree with TRBD1. Unmatched junction bases numbered 9, after V lost 5 bases and J lost 2 bases. The CDR3 runs 16 residues. Germline V CDR1 and CDR2: MNHNY, SVGAGI (reference sequence). CDR3 nucleotides: TGTGCCAGCAGTAAAACAGGGGATGTGGGCAATCAGCCCCAGCATTTT. This gives the protein CASSKTGDVGNQPQHF.

This clone appeared a single time. The chain joins TRBV14 to TRBJ1-3; D not certain. The ends were cut back, 1 base at V and 0 bases at J, with 10 bases in the middle. Looked up from germline, CDR1 is SGHDN and CDR2 is FVKESK. CDR3 length: 16 amino acids. Here the CDR3 DNA reads TGTGCCAGCAGCCAAGTCAATATACCCTCTGGAAACACCATATATTTT. Its protein product is CASSQVNIPSGNTIYF.